These 16 T cell receptor beta chains came from one sample sequenced in a study of CD8+CD57+ T cells in acquired aplastic anemia. Profiles of TCR beta VDJ and CDR3 were generated from a genomic DNA template. TCRdb re-called the reads through MiXCR, storing one row per CDR3 protein. The sample shows 250,000 to 300,000 distinct CDR3 sequences, 56% of them seen only once. The sequenced sample was sorted CD4+, CD8+, or CD8+CD57+ T cells (not recorded which) from PBMCs. The receptors stem from a human donor with severe aplastic anemia or a healthy control (not recorded which).

The V call is TRBV10-3, the J call TRBJ2-5, with D tentatively TRBD1 or TRBD2 (5 bases each). This CDR3 region has 14 residues. V lost 0 bases and J lost 4, with 9 bases in between. Germline V gene data show CDR1 as ENHRY and CDR2 as SYGVKD. Here the CDR3 DNA reads TGTGCCATCAGTGAGTCGGGGGTAACAGAGACCCAGTACTTC. Translated, it gives CAISESGVTETQYF.

The rearrangement uses TRBV7-9 and TRBJ2-1; 9 bases agree with TRBD1. This CDR3 is 17 amino acids long. With V trimmed by 10 bases and J by 3 bases, 16 bases remained unmatched. Germline V gives CDR1 SEHNR, CDR2 FQNEAQ (reference sequence). The CDR3 spells CATFRTLTGGGYNEQFF. The CDR3 DNA reads as TGTGCCACCTTCCGAACATTGACAGGGGGAGGCTACAATGAGCAGTTCTTC.

The V call is TRBV6-6, the J call TRBJ1-1, with D hard to call. This CDR3 is built from 15 residues. V shed 6 bases and J shed 0 bases, with 14 bases lying between them. Germline CDR1 is MNHNY and CDR2 is SVGAGI (reference sequence). CDR3 in amino acids: CASRPSVFMNTEAFF. CDR3 nucleotides: TGTGCCAGCAGGCCCTCGGTGTTCATGAACACTGAAGCTTTCTTT.

The gene calls are TRBV4-3 and TRBJ1-3; D is unclear. V dropped 4 bases and J dropped 4 bases, with 23 bases sitting between them. CDR1 and CDR2 (germline): LGHNA, YSLEER. The CDR3 runs to 18 residues. DNA for the CDR3: TGCGCCAGCAGCCGAAATAAAATCCGGGGTCAAGGAGGAAACACCATATATTTT. It is translated as CASSRNKIRGQGGNTIYF.

The chain carries TRBV25-1 and TRBJ1-1; D not resolved. V was trimmed by 5 bases and J by 0 bases, leaving 10 bases between them. Germline assignment: CDR1 MGHDK and CDR2 SYGVNS. CDR3 length equals 14 residues. DNA for the CDR3: TGTGCCAGCAGTCGAACGGATATGAACACTGAAGCTTTCTTT. Translation gives CASSRTDMNTEAFF.

The chain has TRBV20-1 and TRBJ2-1; 7 positions agree with TRBD2. Looked up from germline, CDR1 is DFQATT and CDR2 is SNEGSKA (reference sequence). The length of the CDR3 is 14 residues. V was pared by 3 bases and J by 8 bases, with 10 bases of the junction left unmatched. The CDR3 loop reads CSASTSGVGDEQFF. In DNA form, the CDR3 reads TGCAGTGCTAGCACGAGCGGGGTGGGAGATGAGCAGTTCTTC.

This clonotype was seen ten or more times. This chain connects TRBV30 to TRBJ1-6, with 7 bases fitting TRBD1. With 5 bases clipped from V and 7 bases from J, the junction kept 8 bases outside the gene matches. Looked up from germline, CDR1 is GTSNPN and CDR2 is SVGIG (reference sequence). The CDR3 covers 14 residues. CDR3 protein: CAWDHGTANSPLHF. CDR3 sequence (DNA): TGTGCCTGGGACCACGGGACAGCAAATTCACCCCTCCACTTT.

The chain couples TRBV29-1 to TRBJ2-1; the D gene is possibly TRBD2 (5 bases). The CDR3 runs 13 residues. Germline CDR1 and CDR2: SQVTM and ANQGSEA. V lost 4 bases and J 4 bases, leaving 11 bases between the germline ends. The chain's CDR3 is CSVAPDSYNEQFF. In DNA, the CDR3 is TGCAGCGTTGCGCCGGACTCATACAATGAGCAGTTCTTC.

This clonotype was observed a few times. The chain uses TRBV5-1 and TRBJ2-5, with 8 bases lining up with TRBD2. The J segment lost 3 bases and the V segment lost 5 bases, leaving 9 bases of the junction unmatched. CDR1 is SGHRS, CDR2 YFSETQ, per germline. The CDR3 runs to 15 residues. The CDR3 DNA reads TGCGCCAGCAGGGGACTAGGGGGGCTAGAAGAGACCCAGTACTTC. It yields the protein CASRGLGGLEETQYF.

CDR3 protein: CASSQGRQETQYF. The CDR3 DNA reads as TGTGCCAGCAGCCAAGGGCGCCAAGAGACCCAGTACTTC. V is TRBV7-8 and J is TRBJ2-5; D remains ambiguous. Germline assignment: CDR1 SGHVS and CDR2 FQNEAQ. CDR3 length: 13 residues. The germline V and J ends were trimmed by 5 bases and 1 base, with 8 bases remaining between them.

The chain couples TRBV12-3 or TRBV12-4 to TRBJ2-7; the D gene is possibly TRBD1 (6 bases). Deletions cut 3 bases from V and 5 bases from J, with 8 bases between. The CDR3 covers 12 residues. CDR3 amino acids: CASSFTGHEQYF. CDR3 bases: TGTGCCAGCAGTTTCACAGGGCACGAGCAGTACTTC.

The chain has TRBV7-9 and TRBJ2-5; tentative D call: TRBD2 (6 bases). The germline gives CDR1 SEHNR, CDR2 FQNEAQ (reference sequence). The V and J ends lost 3 bases and 2 bases respectively, with 16 bases between them. This CDR3 has 16 residues. The CDR3: CASSLPWGLSQETQYF. In nucleotides, the CDR3 is TGTGCCAGCAGCTTGCCTTGGGGACTTTCTCAAGAGACCCAGTACTTC.

This clonotype was recorded a few times. J is TRBJ2-2 and V is TRBV24-1; TRBD1 agrees at 7 bases. Germline V CDR1 and CDR2: KGHDR, SFDVKD. This CDR3 contains 16 residues. The CDR3 nucleotides are TGTGCTAGAGATTTATGGACAGGACTGAACACCGGGGAGCTGTTTTTT. Translated, it gives CARDLWTGLNTGELFF.

The chain employs TRBV6-5 and TRBJ2-7; D might be TRBD1 (6 bases). Looked up from germline, CDR1 is MNHEY and CDR2 is SVGAGI. Trimming stripped 2 bases from V and 5 bases from J, with 10 bases between. CDR3 length: 13 amino acids. The CDR3, as DNA: TGTGCCAGCAGTTACAACAGGGAACACGAGCAGTACTTC. Amino acid sequence: CASSYNREHEQYF.

This clonotype was seen ten or more times. This chain uses TRBV30 with TRBJ2-5; no reliable D call. The CDR3 consists of 13 residues. V shed 4 bases and J shed 5 bases, with 14 bases lying between them. Germline V lookup: CDR1 GTSNPN, CDR2 SVGIG (reference sequence). The CDR3 sequence is CAWNPEQRETQYF. The CDR3 DNA reads TGTGCCTGGAACCCAGAACAGAGGGAGACCCAGTACTTC.

Remarks on this clonotype: The junction departs from germline at one end; a sequencing error may be responsible. The gene calls are TRBV7-9 and TRBJ1-2; D possibly corresponds to TRBD1 (5 bases). This CDR3 region has 12 residues. Germline V gene data show CDR1 as SEHNR and CDR2 as FQNEAQ (reference sequence). CDR3 protein: CASSSRDGAHTF. Written as DNA, the CDR3 is TGTGCTAGCAGCTCCCGGGACGGAGCTCACACCTTC.